This note documents a single T cell receptor beta chain sequence. What it binds is not known. This record comes from a study of cytomegalovirus exposure and HLA in healthy donors. About the research overall: The early release's HLA-typed donors yielded 78 million or so unique TCRs. Study-wide results and caveats: Some TCR beta chains (around 160 of them) were listed as cytomegalovirus-associated.

The CDR3 spans 16 residues. The germline V gene encodes CDR1 MNHNY and CDR2 SVGAGI (reference sequence). The J segment lost 8 bases and the V segment lost 6 bases, leaving 15 bases of the junction unmatched. The PCR had 60 Vbeta and 13 Jbeta primers. Using immunoSEQ multiplex PCR, the repertoire was profiled, and TCRdb retains in-frame clones only, with some absent. This sample has under 200,000 clones, with 84% found just once. This chain connects TRBV6-6 to TRBJ2-1; 8 nucleotides match TRBD1. The source is a man between 25 and 39 years old in good health and CMV-seronegative. Sequenced material: PBMCs. This chain's CDR3 is CASRAEGQALRDEQFF. As DNA, the CDR3 is TGTGCCAGCAGGGCTGAGGGACAGGCTCTTCGGGATGAGCAGTTCTTC.